One and the same sample provided the 29 T cell receptor beta chains below, sequenced in a study of blood T cell repertoires in COVID-19. Clones were sequenced by immunoSEQ multiplex PCR, and TCRdb holds only the in-frame ones, with some missing. Seen here are roughly 380,000 clones, roughly nine tenths observed once, and the top ten hold approximately 3%. The material sequenced was PBMCs or T cells enriched from blood (not recorded which). The receptors originated from a young woman who had recovered from COVID-19.

CDR3 in amino acids: CASSPIQGQGDLNYGYTF. The CDR3 nucleotides are TGTGCCAGCAGTCCAATTCAGGGACAGGGGGACCTAAACTATGGCTACACCTTC. The chain recombines TRBV27 with TRBJ1-2; 11 bases align to TRBD1. V lost 5 bases to trimming and J lost 2 bases; unmatched junction nucleotides: 13. Germline loops: CDR1 MNHEY, CDR2 SMNVEV (reference sequence). This CDR3 comprises 18 residues.

The chain recombines TRBV4-2 with TRBJ1-3; no firm D call. V was trimmed by 1 base and J by 4 bases, leaving 14 bases between them. The CDR3 has 16 amino acids. Germline values: CDR1 LGHNA, CDR2 YNFKEQ. The DNA of the CDR3 is TGTGCCAGCAGCCAAGTAGGGAGACTTGCCGGAAACACCATATATTTT. It translates to CASSQVGRLAGNTIYF.

The J gene is TRBJ2-2, the V gene TRBV24-1; the D gene is possibly TRBD1 (5 bases). Trimming shortened V by 4 bases and J by 2 bases, and 10 bases separated the two germline ends. The germline V gene encodes CDR1 KGHDR and CDR2 SFDVKD. The CDR3 has 15 amino acids. In DNA form, the CDR3 reads TGTGCCACCAGTGAAGGGGCACCCAACACCGGGGAGCTGTTTTTT. Translating it yields CATSEGAPNTGELFF.

V gene TRBV5-6 combines with J gene TRBJ1-3; the D gene is possibly TRBD1 (6 bases). The CDR3 covers 15 residues. The germline V gene encodes CDR1 SGHDT and CDR2 YYEEEE. V lost 1 base and J lost 2, with 10 bases in between. The CDR3 region has the DNA TGTGCCAGCAGCTTGCTACAGGGTACTGGAAACACCATATATTTT. Translated: CASSLLQGTGNTIYF. Drawing the rest from reference TRBV5-6 and TRBJ1-3, the complete variable domain is DAGVTQSPTHLIKTRGQQVTLRCSPKSGHDTVSWYQQALGQGPQFIFQYYEEEERQRGNFPDRFSGHQFPNYSSELNVNALLLGDSALYLCASSLLQGTGNTIYFGEGSWLTVV.

The chain combines TRBV29-1 with TRBJ2-7; D gene uncertain. Trimming pared 0 bases from V and 3 bases from J, leaving 6 bases between. Germline V CDR1 and CDR2: SQVTM, ANQGSEA. This CDR3 is 12 amino acids long. As DNA, the CDR3 is TGCAGCGTTGAAGATCGGGTCTACGAGCAGTACTTC. Translation: CSVEDRVYEQYF.

J is TRBJ1-5 and V is TRBV6-2 or TRBV6-3, with 10 bases lining up with TRBD1. The ends lost 1 base at V and 7 bases at J; junction bases unmatched: 4. There are 15 residues in the CDR3. The germline gives CDR1 MNHEY, CDR2 SVGEGT. This CDR3 is CASSYWGTGDQPQHF. CDR3 bases: TGTGCCAGCAGTTACTGGGGGACAGGGGACCAGCCCCAGCATTTT.

The rearrangement links TRBV5-1 to TRBJ2-7; TRBD1 matches 8 bases. Per germline, CDR1 SGHRS and CDR2 YFSETQ. V lost 4 bases and J lost 5; bases outside the gene matches: 11. This CDR3 contains 15 residues. CDR3 protein: CASSAFQGALDEQYF. CDR3 nucleotides: TGCGCCAGCAGCGCCTTCCAGGGGGCGCTGGACGAGCAGTACTTC.

This rearrangement joins TRBV21-1 to TRBJ2-5; no DNA check was done on the table's D call, TRBD2. TRBV21-1 is deemed a pseudogene. The CDR3 spans 15 residues. The CDR3 is CASSRTSGFQETQYF. DNA for the CDR3: TGTGCCAGCAGCCGGACTAGCGGATTCCAAGAGACCCAGTACTTC.

This clone was observed once. The rearrangement joins TRBV6-5 to TRBJ2-7; the D is unclear. Germline V gene sequence: CDR1 MNHEY, CDR2 SVGAGI. The ends were cut back, 7 bases at V and 0 bases at J, with 10 bases in the middle. This CDR3 is 13 amino acids long. The CDR3 DNA follows: TGTGCCAGCACCCCTGATAGCTCCTACGAGCAGTACTTC. Translation: CASTPDSSYEQYF.

This sequence joins TRBV7-2 and TRBJ1-1; 7 positions agree with TRBD1. V shed 5 bases, J shed 7 bases, and the junction held 7 bases outside the gene matches. The germline CDR1 and CDR2 sequences are SGHTA and FQGNSA. This CDR3 is built from 13 residues. In DNA form, the CDR3 reads TGTGCCAGCAGCCCGAGACAGGGACTTGAAGCTTTCTTT. Translating gives CASSPRQGLEAFF.

To note about this clone: The sample has other DNA sequences that encode this CDR3 too. This chain connects TRBV11-3 to TRBJ2-1; maybe TRBD2 (5 bases). The germline V and J ends were trimmed by 1 base and 4 bases, with 5 bases remaining between them. CDR1 and CDR2 from the germline V gene are SGHNT and YENEEA. The CDR3 extends over 13 amino acids. CDR3 residues: CASSLAGYNEQFF. In nucleotides, the CDR3 is TGTGCCAGCAGCTTAGCGGGGTACAATGAGCAGTTCTTC.

V usage is TRBV6-5 and J usage is TRBJ2-1, with 7 bases aligning to TRBD1. J gave up 6 bases and V 6 bases, and 8 bases lay outside the gene matches. The CDR3 is made up of 14 amino acids. The germline V gene has CDR1 MNHEY and CDR2 SVGAGI. Written as DNA, the CDR3 is TGTGCCAGCAGCCGAATCCCAGGGGGCAATGAGCAGTTCTTC. It specifies CASSRIPGGNEQFF.

The chain joins TRBV27 to TRBJ2-7; D call uncertain. The germline V and J ends were trimmed by 5 bases and 2 bases, with 10 bases remaining between them. The CDR3 has 13 amino acids. Germline V gene sequence: CDR1 MNHEY, CDR2 SMNVEV (reference sequence). CDR3 DNA: TGTGCCAGCAGTCCCTTTCGTGCCTACGAGCAGTACTTC. This translates into CASSPFRAYEQYF.

V usage is TRBV29-1 and J usage is TRBJ1-1; D is uncertain. Germline V gene sequence: CDR1 SQVTM, CDR2 ANQGSEA. The V gene lost 1 base and the J gene lost 3 bases, with 15 bases spanning the gap. The CDR3 loop spans 15 amino acids. This CDR3 is CSVEGDVGRDTEAFF. The DNA of the CDR3 is TGCAGCGTTGAAGGAGACGTCGGGAGAGACACTGAAGCTTTCTTT.

The V and J genes are TRBV18 and TRBJ1-2, with TRBD1 matching 12 bases. This CDR3 is built from 16 residues. Germline loops: CDR1 KGHSH, CDR2 LQKENI. V shed 3 bases, J shed 7 bases, and the junction held 9 bases outside the gene matches. CDR3 DNA: TGTGCCAGCTCACCCCCGGGACAGGGGGCGCAGGGTGGCTACACCTTC. Protein product: CASSPPGQGAQGGYTF.

This chain uses TRBV6-6 with TRBJ2-3; TRBD1 agrees at 12 bases. Germline V lookup: CDR1 MNHNY, CDR2 SVGAGI (reference sequence). The CDR3 has 16 amino acids. With 6 bases clipped from V and 9 bases from J, the junction kept 13 bases outside the gene matches. CDR3 region: CASRRDRGRVRDTQYF. The DNA for the CDR3 is TGTGCCAGCAGGAGGGACAGGGGGCGCGTTCGGGACACGCAGTATTTT.

The chain is built from TRBV18 and TRBJ1-1, with unresolved D. CDR3 size: 13 residues. Trimming stripped 2 bases from V and 8 bases from J, with 12 bases between. Germline lookup yields CDR1 KGHSH and CDR2 LQKENI. CDR3 in DNA: TGTGCCAGCTCACCAACCAATGACGGGGAAGCTTTCTTT. Its translation is CASSPTNDGEAFF.

The chain combines TRBV6-5 with TRBJ1-5; no definite D call. Trimming pared 6 bases from V and 3 bases from J, leaving 9 bases between. The germline gives CDR1 MNHEY, CDR2 SVGAGI. The CDR3 loop spans 13 amino acids. The DNA of the CDR3 is TGTGCCAGCAGGACCGGACTCAATCAGCCCCAGCATTTT. Its translation is CASRTGLNQPQHF.

This chain connects TRBV19 to TRBJ2-3; 8 bases map to TRBD2. The trim removed 5 bases at V and 0 bases at J, leaving 7 bases unmatched. Per the germline V gene, CDR1 is LNHDA and CDR2 is SQIVND (reference sequence). This CDR3 spans 16 amino acids. As DNA, the CDR3 is TGTGCCAGTAGTTGGACTAGCCAAAGCAGCACAGATACGCAGTATTTT. Its protein product is CASSWTSQSSTDTQYF.

The chain uses TRBV27 and TRBJ2-7; 8 bases line up with TRBD2. Germline assignment: CDR1 MNHEY and CDR2 SMNVEV (reference sequence). The CDR3 runs 15 residues. The trim removed 7 bases at V and 1 base at J, leaving 9 bases unmatched. For the CDR3, the DNA is TGTGCCAGCATGTTAGCGGGATCGCATTCCTACGAGCAGTACTTC. It codes for CASMLAGSHSYEQYF.

This chain links TRBV5-1 with TRBJ1-4, with TRBD1 matching 10 bases. The germline V gene encodes CDR1 SGHRS and CDR2 YFSETQ. This CDR3 has 18 residues. J gave up 8 bases and V 3 bases, and 16 bases lay outside the gene matches. The CDR3 DNA is TGCGCCAGCAGCTCCGGGACAGGGGCCGCCCGAGGGAACGAAAAACTGTTTTTT. Its protein is CASSSGTGAARGNEKLFF.

CDR3 sequence reads: CASSLDPSGRYNEQFF. Here the CDR3 DNA reads TGCGCCAGCAGCTTGGATCCTAGCGGGAGGTACAATGAGCAGTTCTTC. This chain joins TRBV5-1 and TRBJ2-1, with 11 bases aligning to TRBD2. The CDR3 covers 16 residues. Germline-derived CDR1 and CDR2 are SGHRS and YFSETQ. V shed 0 bases and J 4 bases; nucleotides not matched to a gene: 3.

The V gene is TRBV27, the J gene TRBJ1-2; TRBD1 matches 7 bases. Germline V gene data show CDR1 as MNHEY and CDR2 as SMNVEV (reference sequence). J was trimmed by 1 base and V by 1 base; bases with no gene match: 9. The CDR3 loop spans 17 amino acids. In nucleotides, the CDR3 is TGTGCCAGCAGTTTATTATTAATGGGGACAGTTAACTATGGCTACACCTTC. Encoded protein: CASSLLLMGTVNYGYTF.

This chain uses TRBV12-3 or TRBV12-4 with TRBJ2-7; a weak D match, TRBD2 (6 bases). With 3 bases removed from V and 3 bases from J, the gap between germline ends came to 9 bases. The CDR3 extends over 13 amino acids. The CDR3 here is CASSLAGLYEQYF. As DNA, the CDR3 is TGTGCCAGCAGTTTGGCGGGGCTCTACGAGCAGTACTTC.

The chain carries TRBV7-9 and TRBJ2-3, with 8 bases aligning to TRBD2. V dropped 10 bases and J dropped 8; count of bases not matched to a gene: 8. The CDR3 totals 12 residues. CDR1 is SEHNR, CDR2 FQNEAQ, per germline (reference sequence). The CDR3 bases are TGTGCCACCACGCCCGCGGGGGGTACGCAGTATTTT. It translates to CATTPAGGTQYF.

This clone appeared once. The CDR3, as DNA: TGTGCCAGCAGCCCGGGACTAGAAGACGGGGAGCTGTTTTTT. This codes for CASSPGLEDGELFF. The genes are TRBV7-3 and TRBJ2-2, with 8 nucleotides matching TRBD2. Germline CDR1 reads SGHTA; CDR2 reads FQGTGA. J gave up 7 bases and V 5 bases, and 6 bases lay outside the gene matches. This CDR3 spans 14 amino acids. Full variable domain (outside the CDR3, taken from reference TRBV7-3 and TRBJ2-2): GAGVSQTPSNKVTEKGKYVELRCDPISGHTALYWYRQSLGQGPEFLIYFQGTGAADDSGLPNDRFFAVRPEGSVSTLKIQRTERGDSAVYLCASSPGLEDGELFFGEGSRLTVL.

The V gene is TRBV27, the J gene TRBJ2-3; 8 positions match TRBD2. Germline assignment: CDR1 MNHEY and CDR2 SMNVEV (reference sequence). This CDR3 has 16 residues. The V segment lost 5 bases and the J segment 1 base; nucleotides outside the gene matches: 8. The CDR3 region is CASSPTPAGGTDTQYF. CDR3 nucleotide sequence: TGTGCCAGCAGTCCAACCCCAGCGGGAGGCACAGATACGCAGTATTTT.

V usage is TRBV6-5 and J usage is TRBJ1-2; D is ambiguous. This CDR3 is built from 15 residues. The ends were cut back, 0 bases at V and 4 bases at J, with 12 bases in the middle. CDR1 and CDR2 (germline): MNHEY, SVGAGI. The CDR3 loop is CASSYSMFGSYGYTF. The CDR3 DNA sequence: TGTGCCAGCAGTTACTCTATGTTTGGGAGCTATGGCTACACCTTC.

The chain employs TRBV30 and TRBJ2-5; possibly TRBD2 for D (5 bases). V dropped 3 bases and J dropped 5 bases, with 13 bases sitting between them. Looked up from germline, CDR1 is GTSNPN and CDR2 is SVGIG (reference sequence). The CDR3 covers 13 residues. The CDR3: CAWSASWEETQYF. The CDR3, as DNA: TGTGCCTGGAGCGCATCCTGGGAGGAGACCCAGTACTTC.